This T cell receptor (beta chain) was documented in a study of T cell repertoires in cytomegalovirus infection. Overall study: Evidence of both CMV infection and a matching HLA type came from public TCR beta signatures. Study-wide points: HLA-C-restricted CMV-specific TCR beta clonotypes were dominant in the ex vivo response.

The CDR3 spans 15 residues. Trimming cost V 3 bases and J 5 bases; bases outside gene matches: 8. Germline values: CDR1 SQVTM, CDR2 ANQGSEA. Note on this clonotype: Its target is not known.

TCRdb re-analysed the reads in MiXCR, keeping a single row per CDR3 protein. Among 450,000 to 600,000 distinct CDR3 sequences listed, roughly a third were seen once. This sample comprised cultured PBMCs, obtained from culture after CMV antigen stimulation. The clonotype comes from a human donor in good health (CMV status not recorded). Some clones in this sample may be carry-over from other donors' samples. The chain joins TRBV29-1 to TRBJ2-3; 10 bases match TRBD2. CDR3 sequence reads: CSVDLVAGGGDTQYF. CDR3 DNA: TGCAGCGTTGATTTGGTAGCGGGAGGTGGAGATACGCAGTATTTT.